The sample holds a few counts of the clone carrying this TCR beta chain. Its matching antigen is unknown. One end of the junction does not line up with germline, which may come from a read error. This sample was taken from a study of molecular identifiers for immune sequencing clone quantification. The overall study: In the replicates, RNA derived from about 19,000 or 110,000 naive CD8 cells was divided into five parts, and four were sequenced.

MiXCR, applied by TCRdb to the PCR reads, yields one record per CDR3 protein. The sample yields some 650,000 distinct CDR3 sequences, 15% to 20% seen once. CD8+CD4-CCR7+CD45RA+ sorting gave the naive CD8 T cells. The CDR3 is 14 amino acids. CDR1 PRHDT and CDR2 FYEKMQ come from the germline V gene (reference sequence). Study-level points and caveats: Clones above 20 RNA copies contained over 98% of effector molecules and under 1% of naive molecules.

Source material: naive CD8+ T cells from blood, with Jurkat cell RNA spiked in. Subset here: FACS-sorted CD8+CD4-CCR7+CD45RA+ naive T cells. This TCR came from a human donor in good health. Some libraries in this study had Jurkat cell RNA spiked in. The rearrangement links TRBV13 to TRBJ2-5; weak D call: TRBD1 (6 bases). This CDR3 reads CANSQFAGAETQYF. CDR3 coding DNA: TGTGCCAACAGCCAATTCGCAGGGGCAGAGACCCAGTACTTC.